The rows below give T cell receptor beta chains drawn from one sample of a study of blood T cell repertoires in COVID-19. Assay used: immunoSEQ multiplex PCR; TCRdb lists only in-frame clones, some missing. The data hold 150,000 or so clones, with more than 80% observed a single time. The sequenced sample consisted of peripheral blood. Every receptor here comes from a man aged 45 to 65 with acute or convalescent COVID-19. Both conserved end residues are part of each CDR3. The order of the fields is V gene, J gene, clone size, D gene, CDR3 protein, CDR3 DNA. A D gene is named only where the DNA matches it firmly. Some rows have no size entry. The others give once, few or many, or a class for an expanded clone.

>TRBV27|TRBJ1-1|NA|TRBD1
CASSLLTGGGGEAFF
TGTGCCAGCAGTTTATTGACAGGGGGGGGTGGTGAAGCTTTCTTT
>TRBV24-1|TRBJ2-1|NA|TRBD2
CATSDYSGSNYNEQFF
TGTGCCACCAGTGATTATAGCGGGAGTAACTACAATGAGCAGTTCTTC
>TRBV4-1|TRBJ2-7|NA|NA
CASSQSGDNSYEQYF
TGCGCCAGCAGCCAATCTGGGGACAACTCCTACGAGCAGTACTTC
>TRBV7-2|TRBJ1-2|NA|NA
CASSLDRVGGYTF
TGTGCCAGCAGCTTAGACAGGGTAGGCGGCTACACCTTC
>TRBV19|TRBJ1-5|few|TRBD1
CASSGTGGNQPQHF
TGTGCCAGTAGTGGGACAGGGGGGAATCAGCCCCAGCATTTT
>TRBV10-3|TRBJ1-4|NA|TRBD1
CAIRAGTGSKNEKLFF
TGTGCCATCAGAGCCGGGACAGGGAGTAAGAATGAAAAACTGTTTTTT
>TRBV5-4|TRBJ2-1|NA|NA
CASSPQGASGLYNEQFF
TGTGCCAGCAGCCCCCAGGGGGCTAGCGGACTCTACAATGAGCAGTTCTTC
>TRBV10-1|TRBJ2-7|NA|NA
CASSDGAKSYEQYF
TGCGCCAGCAGTGATGGGGCCAAATCCTACGAGCAGTACTTC
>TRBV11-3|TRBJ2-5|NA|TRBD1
CASSARSGDRGRETQYF
TGTGCCAGCAGCGCGAGATCGGGGGACAGGGGTCGGGAGACCCAGTACTTC
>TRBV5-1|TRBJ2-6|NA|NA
CASSLPGTSGANVLTF
TGCGCCAGCAGCTTGCCAGGTACCTCTGGGGCCAACGTCCTGACTTTC
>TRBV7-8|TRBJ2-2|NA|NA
CASSLVGAYANTGELFF
TGTGCCAGCAGCTTAGTGGGGGCTTACGCGAACACCGGGGAGCTGTTTTTT
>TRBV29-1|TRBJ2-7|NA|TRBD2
CSVVLAGAPYEQYF
TGCAGCGTTGTGTTGGCGGGAGCCCCCTACGAGCAGTACTTC
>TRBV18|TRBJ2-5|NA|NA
CASSPRQADETQYF
TGTGCCAGCTCACCACGACAGGCGGACGAGACCCAGTACTTC
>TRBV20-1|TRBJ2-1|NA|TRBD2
CSASSGSYSYNEQFF
TGCAGTGCTAGTAGCGGGAGTTACTCCTACAATGAGCAGTTCTTC
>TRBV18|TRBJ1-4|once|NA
CASSPGREGAEKLFF
TGTGCCAGCTCACCAGGTCGGGAGGGAGCTGAAAAACTGTTTTTT
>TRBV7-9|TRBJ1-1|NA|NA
CASQRLGLNTEAFF
TGTGCCAGCCAACGACTAGGGTTGAACACTGAAGCTTTCTTT
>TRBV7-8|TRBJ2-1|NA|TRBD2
CASSGTGTSFGNEQFF
TGTGCCAGCAGCGGAACCGGGACTAGTTTTGGCAATGAGCAGTTCTTC